The 5 T cell receptor beta chains listed next were all sequenced from one sample in a study of T cell responses to AZD1222 COVID-19 vaccine. Generated by immunoSEQ multiplex PCR, the TCRdb table keeps only in-frame clones and is missing some. The sample records some 98,000 clones, 84% being singletons. The source material was peripheral blood, sampled 28 days after the second AZD1222 dose. The receptors stem from an adult who received the AZD1222 COVID-19 vaccine.

The chain links TRBV6-2 or TRBV6-3 to TRBJ2-3; D call uncertain. CDR3 length: 13 amino acids. Germline values: CDR1 MNHEY, CDR2 SVGEGT. The V gene lost 6 bases and the J gene lost 3 bases, with 10 bases spanning the gap. CDR3 residues: CASSERPTDTQYF. The DNA for the CDR3 is TGTGCCAGCAGCGAGCGTCCTACAGATACGCAGTATTTT.

The chain uses TRBV10-2 and TRBJ2-7, with 11 positions matching TRBD1. The CDR3 is 13 amino acids. Unmatched junction bases numbered 7, after V lost 8 bases and J lost 7 bases. Germline assignment: CDR1 WSHSY and CDR2 SAAADI. The CDR3 bases are TGCGCCAGCCGTGGGGACAGGGGGTGGGAGCAGTACTTC. Translating it yields CASRGDRGWEQYF.

This clone was observed a handful of times. This rearrangement joins TRBV12-3 or TRBV12-4 to TRBJ2-2; D remains unclear. This CDR3 spans 13 amino acids. V lost 5 bases and J 6 bases, leaving 10 bases between the germline ends. CDR3 sequence: CASSPGPSGELFF. CDR3 sequence (DNA): TGTGCCAGCAGTCCCGGACCATCCGGGGAGCTGTTTTTT.

The chain combines TRBV15 with TRBJ1-2; 7 bases are shared with TRBD1. The CDR3 loop spans 15 amino acids. J lost 1 base, V lost 1 base, and 3 bases had no gene match. Germline CDR1 and CDR2: LNHNV and YYDKDF (reference sequence). CDR3 DNA sequence: TGTGCCACCAGCAGAGCCTACAGGGGTAACTATGGCTACACCTTC. Translated, it gives CATSRAYRGNYGYTF. The whole variable domain, remainder taken from reference TRBV15 and TRBJ1-2, is DAMVIQNPRYQVTQFGKPVTLSCSQTLNHNVMYWYQQKSSQAPKLLFHYYDKDFNNEADTPDNFQSRRPNTSFCFLDIRSPGLGDTAMYLCATSRAYRGNYGYTFGSGTRLTVV.

This chain uses TRBV6-5 with TRBJ2-7; 7 nucleotides line up with TRBD1. Germline V gives CDR1 MNHEY, CDR2 SVGAGI. Losses at the gene ends were 7 bases for V and 2 bases for J; bases not matched to a gene: 8. CDR3 length: 14 amino acids. The CDR3 DNA reads TGTGCCAGCATCAAGGGGGCAGACCCCTACGAGCAGTACTTC. This codes for CASIKGADPYEQYF.